The TCR beta chain under discussion was sequenced for a study of T cells in localized non-small cell lung cancer. Overall study findings and caveats: Among the tissues sampled, uninvolved adjacent lung had the highest T cell clonality, above tumor. Longer overall survival was linked to higher blood T cell density. Detection in adjacent lung was observed for a median approximately 53 of the top 100 tumor clones. Sequence data derive from only one tumor region, so heterogeneity remains possible.

V was cut by 1 base and J by 2 bases, with 8 bases left in between. The CDR3 runs to 14 residues. Germline assignment: CDR1 MGHRA and CDR2 YSYEKL. Assay used: immunoSEQ multiplex PCR; TCRdb lists only in-frame clones, some missing. The sample contains just under 20,000 clones, approximately 80% of which appear only once. Notes on this clone: No antigen is known for it.

The chain has TRBV4-1 and TRBJ1-2, with D perhaps matching TRBD1 (6 bases). Sequenced here: peripheral blood, sampled before any cancer treatment. The clonotype originates from a man aged 40 to 70 with stage I lung adenocarcinoma. In nucleotides, the CDR3 is TGCGCCAGCAGCCAAGGAGGACAGAACTATGGCTACACCTTC. Translating gives CASSQGGQNYGYTF.